This record covers a single T cell receptor (beta chain). This clone's antigen is unknown. No qualities accompany the bases; no much larger clone lies one base away. The cohort consisted of 666 healthy bone marrow donors. At the time of sampling, all cohort members were nominally healthy, though unrecorded immune exposures were likely present. The donor was CMV seronegative and belonged to the group of 352 seronegative cohort members. Each donor provided a peripheral blood sample, and peripheral blood mononuclear cells were used for TCR beta sequencing. The Qiagen DNeasy Blood Extraction Kit was used to extract genomic DNA from the blood cell samples. Looking up the germline V gene yields CDR1 KGHSH and CDR2 LQKENI. The CDR3, cysteine through phenylalanine, is 16 amino acids long. Solely the CDR3 DNA is kept, with 48 bases framed from the first base. V was cut back by 3 bases and J by 5 bases, leaving a gap of 17 bases between them.

The data are from a study of cytomegalovirus exposure and HLA in healthy donors (dated by TCRdb to 2015 to 2018). Looking at the study overall: According to an earlier analysis of around 600 of the donors, roughly 180 million T cells yielded over 90 million unique TCR beta sequences and approximately 300 Gb of sequence data. Approximately 300 gigabases of sequencing data and some 85 million unique TCR sequences were included in an early release covering roughly 600 HLA-typed donors. Among the roughly 400 genotyped donors, 81% belonged to the genetic ancestry cluster associated with self-reported Caucasian donors. The aim of the study was to test whether cataloging public T cell receptors could identify signatures of past pathogen exposure. Using immunosequencing, the study profiled T cell repertoires from roughly 650 subjects and related those repertoires to cytomegalovirus serostatus. In addition to the first cohort of around 670 subjects, a separate validation cohort of 130 or so different subjects was used. High-throughput TCR immunosequencing, statistical association of individual TCRs with disease status, and machine learning were combined to predict cytomegalovirus infection status. A later analysis re-examined previously published TCR beta repertoires from just over 650 donors and added high-resolution HLA genotyping to investigate patterns of TCR occurrence. The later analysis used no new phenotypic data to find candidate immune exposures, relying instead on TCR beta sequences and their occurrence across donors. An earlier analysis of fewer than 750 of the donors used high-throughput TCR beta sequencing to judge whether each TCR beta V gene segment behaved as functional or pseudogenic. Alongside the repertoire data, information on donor age, sex, ethnicity and CMV serostatus was compiled. A later genetic analysis used genome-wide SNP genotypes for 398 of the 666 donors, treating that subset as a discovery cohort. All discovery cohort repertoires had been generated on a single sequencing platform. Class I and class II HLA loci were covered by the typing at four-digit resolution. The number of typed donors differed by locus: about 620-640 for A, B, C, DRB1 and DQB1; 500 to 550 for DQA1; approximately 600 for DPA1; and roughly 490 for DPB1. Because of strong linkage in the cohort, roughly five DR-DQ haplotypes were treated as single units for association and clustering. Across 398 genotyped donors of the cohort, an average of about 250,000 unique TCR beta nucleotide sequences per donor were sequenced, and around 19% of those sequences were non-productive.

Study-wide conclusions, independent of this receptor: In a later analysis, several top co-occurrence clusters were reported to appear linked to parvovirus B19, influenza, CMV and Epstein-Barr virus. A group of highly shared sequence variants was considered likely to be a technical artifact of the sequencing pipeline. When HLA alleles, especially DR and DQ, strongly co-occurred, attributing TCR associations to individual alleles was difficult. The cohort was sequenced for TCR beta chains only, and without alpha or paired-chain data the features that could be detected were limited. CMV serostatus was the only immune exposure information available for the cohort. In a later analysis, HLA-associated TCR beta chains showed more clonal expansion and lower generation probabilities than non-associated chains that were equally common. A further reported finding was that TCR beta sequences accurately predicted the HLA-A and HLA-B alleles for most subjects in the first cohort. The presence/absence analyses assumed that sequencing depth was roughly uniform across donors, and that assumption may not be true. In a later genetic analysis, a missense DCLRE1C variant was associated with V-gene and J-gene trimming of TCR beta chains, and the association was replicated in an independent cohort. Linkage disequilibrium might explain the correlated functional status among segregating V segments, but an unknown experimental factor could not be excluded. Most TCR sequences were seen in very few donors, while some public TCRs were found in many individuals. The classifier was reported to diagnose cytomegalovirus status with high specificity and sensitivity in both the original cohort and the validation cohort. Because HLA typing was unavailable for some donors at each locus, only the typed subset was used in association tests. A later analysis found that most CMV-associated TCR beta chains appeared HLA-restricted, with HLA associations seemingly driven largely by CMV exposure. An earlier analysis of around 500 of the donors showed that most TCR beta V segments appeared in productive rearrangements either about 87% or about 30% of the time, which broadly matched IMGT annotations. The authors suggested that the approach could potentially be generalized to other disease states and immunological phenotypes. Because counts were too low, under 20 rarely observed V segments, including chromosome 9 orphons, were left out of the earlier analysis of roughly 600 of the donors. Some IMGT-functional V segments, including TRBV6-2 and TRBV6-3, could not be told apart with the 87-base-pair reads, so those segments were excluded. In a later analysis, 16,951 TCR beta sequences were associated with specific HLA alleles at a false discovery rate of 0.05. A total of some 180 TCR beta chains were listed by the study as associated with cytomegalovirus. According to a later analysis, TCR association rates differed among HLA loci, with DRB1 alleles showing the most associated TCRs and HLA-C alleles showing the fewest. In vitro tests confirmed that a few of the cytomegalovirus-associated TCR beta chains recognize cytomegalovirus antigens. In a later genetic analysis, fewer N-insertions in productive TCRs were reported among donors in an Asian-associated ancestry cluster than the approximately 670-donor mean.

The method behind the library was the immunoSEQ multiplex PCR assay. For the multiplex PCR, a mixture combining 60 forward primers for TCR Vbeta segments and 13 reverse primers for TCR Jbeta segments was used. A multiplex PCR assay on genomic DNA amplified the CDR3 region of rearranged TCR beta genes. The Illumina HiSeq System was used to sequence the amplified TCR beta libraries as 87-base-pair reads. In the original analysis: In a later analysis, roughly 80 million unique TCR beta chains were counted across the roughly 670 repertoires, and roughly 11 million of these chains were shared by at least two donors. A nearest-neighbor algorithm error-corrected the raw reads and collapsed the reads into unique sequences, merging closely related sequences to remove PCR and sequencing errors. To assign V, D and J gene segments, CDR3 sequences were aligned to IMGT reference sequences. Each retained sequence needed at least a six-nucleotide match to both a V gene segment and a J gene segment. Rearrangements were classified as productive when the CDR3 lacked stop codons and remained in frame with V and J, and all other rearrangements were classified as non-productive. Following IMGT convention, CDR3 was defined as the stretch from the second conserved V-encoded cysteine to the conserved J-encoded phenylalanine. The earlier analysis of about 620 of the donors excluded sequences that lacked an unambiguous match to a single V gene segment. In an earlier analysis of approximately 500 of the donors, a V segment was called functional when productive rearrangements were above 56.7%, and segregating when the standard deviation between donors exceeded 5%. A statistical classification framework was built for diagnosing cytomegalovirus status from the catalog of TCR beta chain sequences. In a later analysis, TCR nucleotide sequences were compared against IMGT/GENE-DB human TR gene sequences so that V and J genes could be assigned. The TCRdist pipeline was used in a later analysis to assign CDR3 sequences and most-parsimonious VDJ recombination scenarios. In a later analysis, each TCR beta chain was defined by its CDR3 amino acid sequence together with its V-gene family, and reads lacking a unique V-gene family were excluded. A later analysis removed over 500 highly shared, low-generation-probability nucleotide sequences to deal with suspected cross-contamination and a sequencing artifact. In a later analysis, a clonal expansion index for each public chain was calculated from normalized within-repertoire ranks of inferred template counts. In a later analysis, generation probabilities were computed using a VDJ recombination model fitted to out-of-frame rearrangements, and the results were checked against IGoR. In a later analysis, TCR-TCR, TCR-HLA and TCR-CMV co-occurrence was scored with hypergeometric tests, and a repertoire-size bias correction was applied to TCR pairs. A later analysis estimated false discovery rates by permuting HLA or CMV assignments 20 times. A later analysis grouped co-occurring TCRs with DBSCAN, adding TCRdist sequence similarity when clustering within HLA-allele-positive subsets. Repertoires with fewer than 30,000 or more than 120,000 public chains were left out of co-occurrence clustering, as were five repertoires with anomalous nucleotide sharing. The source is immuneACCESS, and TCRdb retained only in-frame sequences with V and J called. Part of the clones is not carried over; for the studies checked, unresolved V genes explain less than half of this, and the remainder is unexplained. The DNA gave D and trimming, while V, J and clone size come from that table. This sample comprises tens of thousands of clones, 80% of them detected only once. The top ten constitute under 7% of the sample.

The TCR was taken from a male donor in good health and CMV-seronegative. The chain employs TRBV18 and TRBJ2-1; the D gene is perhaps TRBD1, on 6 matching bases. Sequences were obtained from PBMCs. The CDR3 protein: CASSPSGQMGDNEQFF. The DNA reads as follows: TGTGCCAGCTCACCGTCGGGACAAATGGGGGACAATGAGCAGTTCTTC. When the CDR3 is completed using the reference TRBV18 and TRBJ2-1 genes on either side, the full variable domain is NAGVMQNPRHLVRRRGQEARLRCSPMKGHSHVYWYRQLPEEGLKFMVYLQKENIIDESGMPKERFSAEFPKEGPSILRIQQVVRGDSAAYFCASSPSGQMGDNEQFFGPGTRLTVL.